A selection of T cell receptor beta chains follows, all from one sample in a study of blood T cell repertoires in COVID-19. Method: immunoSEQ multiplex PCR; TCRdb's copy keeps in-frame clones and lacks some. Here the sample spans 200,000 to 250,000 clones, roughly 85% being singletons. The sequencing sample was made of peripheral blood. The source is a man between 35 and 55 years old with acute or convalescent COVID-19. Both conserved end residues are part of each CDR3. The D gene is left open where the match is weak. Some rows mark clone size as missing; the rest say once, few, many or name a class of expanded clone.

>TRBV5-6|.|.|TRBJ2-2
CASQNTDTNTGELFF
TGTGCCAGCCAGAATACAGATACGAACACCGGGGAGCTGTTTTTT
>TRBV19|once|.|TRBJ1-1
CASRGGVTEAFF
TGTGCCAGTAGAGGGGGGGTTACTGAAGCTTTCTTT
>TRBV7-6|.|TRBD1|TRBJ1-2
CASSRGTGGPPNYGYTF
TGTGCCAGCAGCCGAGGGACAGGGGGCCCACCCAACTATGGCTACACCTTC
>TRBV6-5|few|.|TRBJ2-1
CASSYAGTYEYNEQFF
TGTGCCAGCAGTTACGCCGGGACATATGAGTACAATGAGCAGTTCTTC
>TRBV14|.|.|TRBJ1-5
CASSLGGGPQHF
TGTGCCAGCAGCCTCGGGGGGGGACCCCAGCATTTT
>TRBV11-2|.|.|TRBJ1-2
CASSPRLSLGDGYTF
TGTGCCAGCAGCCCCCGACTCTCCCTAGGGGATGGCTACACCTTC
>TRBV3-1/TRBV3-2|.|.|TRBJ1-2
CASSQVAGGSYGYTF
TGTGCCAGCAGCCAAGTCGCAGGAGGTAGCTATGGCTACACCTTC
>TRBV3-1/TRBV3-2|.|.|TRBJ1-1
CASSLRGNTEAFF
TGTGCCAGCAGCCTTAGGGGGAACACTGAAGCTTTCTTT
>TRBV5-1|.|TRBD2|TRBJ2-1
CASSLAGSYNEQFF
TGCGCCAGCAGCCTAGCGGGGTCCTACAATGAGCAGTTCTTC
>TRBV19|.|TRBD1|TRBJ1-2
CASSPGQGSGYTF
TGTGCCAGTTCTCCGGGACAGGGGAGCGGCTACACCTTC
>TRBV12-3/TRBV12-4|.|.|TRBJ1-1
CASSFDLNTEAFF
TGTGCCAGCAGTTTTGACTTGAACACTGAAGCTTTCTTT
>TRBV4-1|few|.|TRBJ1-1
CASSQDAGVVGTEAFF
TGCGCCAGCAGCCAAGACGCAGGGGTGGTAGGCACTGAAGCTTTCTTT
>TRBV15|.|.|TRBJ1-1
CATSRAPQMNTEAFF
TGTGCCACCAGCAGAGCCCCCCAGATGAACACTGAAGCTTTCTTT
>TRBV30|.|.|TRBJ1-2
CAWIGTGIYGYTF
TGTGCCTGGATCGGAACCGGGATCTATGGCTACACCTTC
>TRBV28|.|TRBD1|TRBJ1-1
CASRGQGAGNTEAFF
TGTGCCAGCAGGGGACAGGGGGCTGGAAACACTGAAGCTTTCTTT
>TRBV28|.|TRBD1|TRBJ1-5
CASTGGLGQPQHF
TGTGCCAGTACAGGGGGCCTCGGTCAGCCCCAGCATTTT
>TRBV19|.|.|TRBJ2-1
CASSISGYNEQFF
TGTGCCAGTAGTATTAGCGGATACAATGAGCAGTTCTTC
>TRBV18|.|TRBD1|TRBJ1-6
CASSPGTESSPLHF
TGTGCCAGCTCACCAGGGACAGAGAGTTCACCCCTCCACTTT
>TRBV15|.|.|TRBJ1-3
CATSRDTGSIAGNTIYF
TGTGCCACCAGCAGAGATACAGGGAGCATAGCTGGAAACACCATATATTTT
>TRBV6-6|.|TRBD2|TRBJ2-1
CASSLTSGVDEQFF
TGTGCCAGCAGCCTGACTAGCGGGGTGGATGAGCAGTTCTTC
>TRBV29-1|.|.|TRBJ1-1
CSVLRTKNTEAFF
TGCAGCGTTTTGAGGACAAAGAACACTGAAGCTTTCTTT
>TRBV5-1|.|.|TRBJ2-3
CASALQDYSTDTQYF
TGCGCCAGTGCTTTACAGGATTATAGCACAGATACGCAGTATTTT
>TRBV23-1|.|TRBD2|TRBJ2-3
CASSRPVAGVQYF
TGCGCCAGCAGCCGCCCAGTAGCGGGGGTGCAGTATTTT
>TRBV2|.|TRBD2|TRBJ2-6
CASGLAGGNSGANVLTF
TGTGCCAGCGGGCTGGCGGGGGGCAACTCTGGGGCCAACGTCCTGACTTTC
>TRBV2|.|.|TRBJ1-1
CASSVDLNTEAFF
TGTGCCAGCAGTGTGGACTTGAACACTGAAGCTTTCTTT
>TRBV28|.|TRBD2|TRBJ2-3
CASQRDLTDTQYF
TGTGCCAGCCAGCGGGACCTCACAGATACGCAGTATTTT
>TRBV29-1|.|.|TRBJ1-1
CSGSGQGNTEAFF
TGCAGCGGATCTGGGCAGGGGAACACTGAAGCTTTCTTT
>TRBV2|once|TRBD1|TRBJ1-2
CATLARDRGIGYTF
TGTGCCACCCTGGCTCGGGACAGGGGTATCGGCTACACCTTC